This T cell receptor beta chain comes out of a study of T cell repertoires in cytomegalovirus infection. Per germline, CDR1 LNHNV and CDR2 YYDKDF (reference sequence). V gave up 0 bases and J gave up 8 bases, with 19 bases separating them. This CDR3 region has 16 residues. Study-level results: Carriers of CMV plus the relevant HLA were identified by cumulative public TCR beta family frequency. HLA-C-restricted TCR beta clonotypes specific for CMV led the ex vivo response.

This clonotype turned up a few times. Its antigen is not identified. MiXCR was run by TCRdb on the reads, yielding one entry per CDR3 protein. The sample contains about 27,000 distinct CDR3 sequences, around a fifth of which appear only once. The origin of this receptor is a human donor in good health (CMV status not recorded). Some clones in this sample may be carry-over from other donors' samples. The specimen comprised CD8+ T cells from cultured PBMCs, sampled from culture after CMV antigen stimulation. V is TRBV15 and J is TRBJ1-2, with D tentatively TRBD1 (5 bases). In nucleotides, the CDR3 is TGTGCCACCAGCAGAGATAGGGGAACACCCTATTACGGCTACACCTTC. The encoded protein is CATSRDRGTPYYGYTF.